This T cell receptor beta chain was sequenced in a study of cytomegalovirus exposure and HLA in healthy donors. PCR employed 60 Vbeta and 13 Jbeta primers. The assay was immunoSEQ multiplex PCR, and TCRdb's table has in-frame clones only and misses some. The sample lists 150,000 to 200,000 clones, roughly 80% occurring once. The germline CDR1 and CDR2 sequences are LNHDA and SQIVND (reference sequence). The CDR3 is made up of 15 amino acids. V was pared by 3 bases and J by 5 bases, with 8 bases of the junction left unmatched. The study, taken as a whole, reports: A later analysis linked a missense variant in DCLRE1C to the trimming of TCR beta V and J genes. Analysis was performed later, and it showed HLA-associated TCR beta chains to be more clonally expanded than equally common others. Later analysis suggested links between common viral pathogens and several top significant clusters. Accounts indicate the classifier identified cytomegalovirus status with strong specificity and sensitivity.

This clone was seen a handful of times. The antigen is not known. Material: PBMCs. The chain recombines TRBV19 with TRBJ1-2; 8 positions agree with TRBD1. The origin of this receptor is a young man in good health and CMV-seronegative. CDR3: CASSIRGQGVYGYTF. CDR3 sequence (DNA): TGTGCCAGTAGTATCAGAGGACAGGGAGTATATGGCTACACCTTC.